The 13 T cell receptor beta chains reported below all come from one sample, sequenced in a study of radiotherapy plus CTLA-4 blockade in lung cancer. Using immunoSEQ multiplex PCR, the repertoire was profiled, and TCRdb retains in-frame clones only, with some absent. This sample carries about 45,000 clones, around 72% of them seen once, and the ten largest clones take about 3.8%. Material: peripheral blood, obtained from a patient treated with radiotherapy plus ipilimumab. The receptors derive from a human donor with non-small cell lung cancer who had a complete response to radiotherapy plus ipilimumab.

The J gene is TRBJ1-5, the V gene TRBV18; D perhaps matches TRBD1 (5 bases). Looked up from germline, CDR1 is KGHSH and CDR2 is LQKENI. Trimming took off 8 bases at V and 6 bases at J, with 17 bases between the two ends. The length of the CDR3 is 14 residues. The CDR3 coding sequence is TGTGCCAGCAGGGCGCCGGGGGATCTTCAGCCCCAGCATTTT. It translates to CASRAPGDLQPQHF. The full variable domain, in which reference TRBV18 and TRBJ1-5 provide the parts outside the CDR3, is NAGVMQNPRHLVRRRGQEARLRCSPMKGHSHVYWYRQLPEEGLKFMVYLQKENIIDESGMPKERFSAEFPKEGPSILRIQQVVRGDSAAYFCASRAPGDLQPQHFGDGTRLSIL.

The V call is TRBV4-1, the J call TRBJ2-1; 9 bases fit TRBD2. The CDR3 covers 15 residues. CDR1 MGHRA and CDR2 YSYEKL come from the germline V gene. V was pared by 5 bases and J by 4 bases, with 6 bases of the junction left unmatched. The CDR3 DNA is TGCGCCAGCAGCGGGAGCGGGGGGTCGTACAATGAGCAGTTCTTC. Its translation is CASSGSGGSYNEQFF.

The chain employs TRBV7-8 and TRBJ1-3; 10 bases are a match to TRBD1. After removal of 5 bases from V and 0 bases from J, the junction contained 16 bases not matched to a gene. Germline values: CDR1 SGHVS, CDR2 FQNEAQ. The CDR3 length is 20 residues. CDR3 sequence reads: CASSPSGTGDTKLSGNTIYF. CDR3 coding DNA: TGTGCCAGCAGCCCCTCCGGGACAGGGGATACTAAGCTCTCTGGAAACACCATATATTTT.

This sequence joins TRBV27 and TRBJ2-3; D is uncertain. The CDR3 runs to 14 residues. The germline CDR1 and CDR2 sequences are MNHEY and SMNVEV (reference sequence). Trimming pared 6 bases from V and 0 bases from J, leaving 10 bases between. Here the CDR3 DNA reads TGTGCCAGCAGCGACTTGGCTAGCACAGATACGCAGTATTTT. This encodes CASSDLASTDTQYF.

The chain uses TRBV9 and TRBJ2-7; D not resolved. V was trimmed by 3 bases and J by 6 bases, leaving 16 bases between them. The CDR3 spans 14 residues. The germline gives CDR1 SGDLS, CDR2 YYNGEE. The CDR3 spells CASSGEAAVAEQYF. CDR3 DNA: TGTGCCAGCAGCGGCGAGGCGGCAGTCGCCGAGCAGTACTTC. The full variable domain, its missing parts supplied by reference TRBV9 and TRBJ2-7, is DSGVTQTPKHLITATGQRVTLRCSPRSGDLSVYWYQQSLDQGLQFLIQYYNGEERAKGNILERFSAQQFPDLHSELNLSSLELGDSALYFCASSGEAAVAEQYFGPGTRLTVT.

This clone has a single count. This sequence joins TRBV2 and TRBJ2-3; 13 bases are shared with TRBD2. Germline values: CDR1 SNHLY, CDR2 FYNNEI. The CDR3 is 15 residues long. The ends lost 5 bases at V and 5 bases at J; junction bases unmatched: 4. CDR3 residues: CASSRLAGGRDTQYF. CDR3 DNA: TGTGCCAGCAGTCGACTAGCGGGGGGCCGAGATACGCAGTATTTT.

This clone was counted once. This sequence joins TRBV18 and TRBJ2-5; maybe TRBD1 (5 bases). Trimming stripped 3 bases from V and 5 bases from J, with 10 bases between. The length of the CDR3 is 13 residues. The germline V gene encodes CDR1 KGHSH and CDR2 LQKENI. The CDR3 DNA reads as TGTGCCAGCTCACCGCCAGGGATGGAGACCCAGTACTTC. Amino acids: CASSPPGMETQYF. The full variable domain, its missing parts supplied by reference TRBV18 and TRBJ2-5, is NAGVMQNPRHLVRRRGQEARLRCSPMKGHSHVYWYRQLPEEGLKFMVYLQKENIIDESGMPKERFSAEFPKEGPSILRIQQVVRGDSAAYFCASSPPGMETQYFGPGTRLLVL.

The J gene is TRBJ1-2, the V gene TRBV2; 10 positions match TRBD1. There are 15 residues in the CDR3. Germline V gene lookup returns CDR1 SNHLY and CDR2 FYNNEI. V dropped 7 bases and J dropped 8; count of bases not matched to a gene: 13. DNA for the CDR3: TGTGCCAGCACTAAGGGACAGGGGCCAACTCTGGGCTACACCTTC. Its translation: CASTKGQGPTLGYTF.

The chain joins TRBV5-1 to TRBJ2-2; TRBD2 matches at 10 bases. The germline V gene has CDR1 SGHRS and CDR2 YFSETQ. Germline trimming cut 1 base from V and 3 bases from J; bases unmatched to any gene: 3. CDR3 length: 16 residues. CDR3 nucleotides: TGCGCCAGCAGCTTGACTAGCGGGACTCACACCGGGGAGCTGTTTTTT. Translation gives CASSLTSGTHTGELFF.

The genes are TRBV10-3 and TRBJ1-5; no reliable D call. V shed 3 bases and J shed 0 bases, with 12 bases lying between them. The CDR3 has 16 amino acids. Germline V lookup: CDR1 ENHRY, CDR2 SYGVKD. Here the CDR3 DNA reads TGTGCCATCAGTGACGCCGGTGCCTATAGCAATCAGCCCCAGCATTTT. Amino acids: CAISDAGAYSNQPQHF.

The chain combines TRBV7-2 with TRBJ2-7, with TRBD1 identical over 8 bases. Germline trimming cut 1 base from V and 7 bases from J; bases unmatched to any gene: 9. This CDR3 region has 15 residues. Germline CDR1 reads SGHTA; CDR2 reads FQGNSA. CDR3 sequence (DNA): TGTGCCAGCAGCTTAGGGGGCAGGGGGCTGAGGGAGCAGTACTTC. It translates to CASSLGGRGLREQYF.

The genes are TRBV6-6 and TRBJ1-5, with D tentatively TRBD1 (5 bases). The CDR3 totals 13 residues. The germline V and J ends were trimmed by 6 bases and 6 bases, with 12 bases remaining between them. Germline assignment: CDR1 MNHNY and CDR2 SVGAGI (reference sequence). The CDR3 bases are TGTGCCAGCAGCGCCGGGGGAGTTCAGCCCCAGCATTTT. The encoded protein is CASSAGGVQPQHF.

This sequence joins TRBV5-6 and TRBJ2-7; TRBD2 matches at 8 bases. The CDR3 is made up of 18 amino acids. Losses at the gene ends were 1 base for V and 4 bases for J; bases not matched to a gene: 16. The germline V gene encodes CDR1 SGHDT and CDR2 YYEEEE. The CDR3 spells CASSLWVSGGLATYEQYF. The CDR3 DNA is TGTGCCAGCAGCTTGTGGGTTTCGGGGGGGCTAGCAACGTACGAGCAGTACTTC.